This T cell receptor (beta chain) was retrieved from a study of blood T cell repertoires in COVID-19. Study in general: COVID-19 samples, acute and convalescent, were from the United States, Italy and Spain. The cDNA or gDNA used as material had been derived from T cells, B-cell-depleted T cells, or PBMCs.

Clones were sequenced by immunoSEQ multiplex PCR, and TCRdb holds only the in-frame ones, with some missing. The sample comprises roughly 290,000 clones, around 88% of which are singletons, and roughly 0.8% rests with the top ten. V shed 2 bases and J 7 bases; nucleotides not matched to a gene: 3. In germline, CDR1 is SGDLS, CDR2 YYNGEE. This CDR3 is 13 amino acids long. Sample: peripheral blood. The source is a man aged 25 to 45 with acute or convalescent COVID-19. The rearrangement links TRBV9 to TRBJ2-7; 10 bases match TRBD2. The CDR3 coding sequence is TGTGCCAGCAGCGTCATGACTAGCGGGGAGCAGTACTTC. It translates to CASSVMTSGEQYF.